These 6 T cell receptor beta chains came from one sample sequenced in a study of blood T cells in healthy people across ages. For the second PCR, which ran for about 6 to 11 cycles, a sample-barcoded 5' primer and a J-beta primer mix were used. TCRdb analysed the 5' RACE reads with MiXCR anew, one entry per CDR3 protein. The top ten clones hold 25% to 30% of a sample with nearly 800,000 distinct CDR3 sequences, roughly three fifths of them seen once. The specimen sequenced was blood. These receptors were obtained from a man in his forties or fifties in good health.

The chain joins TRBV20-1 to TRBJ1-5; 7 bases map to TRBD1. V gave up 6 bases and J gave up 3 bases; unmatched junction bases: 11. Germline assignment: CDR1 DFQATT and CDR2 SNEGSKA (reference sequence). This CDR3 spans 15 amino acids. CDR3: CSAYTSGTVNQPQHF. CDR3 bases: TGCAGTGCGTACACTTCCGGGACAGTCAATCAGCCCCAGCATTTT.

The chain couples TRBV3-1 to TRBJ1-2; no clear D. CDR1 and CDR2 from the germline V gene are LGHDT and YNNKEL (reference sequence). The CDR3 has 15 residues. Trimming pared 4 bases from V and 9 bases from J, leaving 21 bases between. The DNA for the CDR3 is TGTGCCAGCAGCCGGGTCGGCGCCACCATCGATCGCTACACCTTC. Amino acid sequence: CASSRVGATIDRYTF.

The genes are TRBV28 and TRBJ2-7; no firm D call. V dropped 5 bases and J dropped 2 bases, with 19 bases sitting between them. The CDR3 is 16 amino acids. Germline V CDR1 and CDR2: MDHEN, SYDVKM. The CDR3 spells CASSTSRLGATYEQYF. DNA for the CDR3: TGTGCCAGCAGTACCTCTCGACTCGGAGCAACCTACGAGCAGTACTTC.

The chain employs TRBV4-2 and TRBJ2-3, with TRBD2 matching over 9 bases. V dropped 6 bases and J dropped 6; count of bases not matched to a gene: 10. CDR1 and CDR2 from the germline V gene are LGHNA and YNFKEQ. The length of the CDR3 is 15 residues. The CDR3 bases are TGTGCCAGCAGACTCCTGGCGGGGGGGGCGGATACGCAGTATTTT. As protein: CASRLLAGGADTQYF.

In its sample, this clonotype was seen a few times. The chain combines TRBV5-1 with TRBJ2-1; 9 positions match TRBD2. Trimming removed 4 bases from V and 6 bases from J; junction bases left unmatched: 5. Germline assignment: CDR1 SGHRS and CDR2 YFSETQ. CDR3 length equals 14 residues. The CDR3 region has the DNA TGCGCCAGCAGCGCTGAGCGGGGGGCCAATGAGCAGTTCTTC. Residues: CASSAERGANEQFF.

The CDR3, as DNA: TGTGCCAGCAGTCCCTCGGGAGGGGGCGTACTCTACACCTTC. This gives the protein CASSPSGGGVLYTF. The chain joins TRBV6-5 to TRBJ1-2; 7 bases map to TRBD1. Germline lookup yields CDR1 MNHEY and CDR2 SVGAGI. The trim removed 5 bases at V and 10 bases at J, leaving 13 bases unmatched. The CDR3 loop spans 14 amino acids.